This TCR beta chain was retrieved from a study of cytomegalovirus exposure and HLA in healthy donors. The CDR3 has 13 residues. Unmatched junction bases numbered 11, after V lost 7 bases and J lost 6 bases. Germline CDR1 and CDR2: SQVTM and ANQGSEA. Primers included in the PCR were 60 Vbeta and 13 Jbeta primers. Method: immunoSEQ multiplex PCR; TCRdb's copy keeps in-frame clones and lacks some. This sample has approximately 150,000 clones, with roughly 80% found just once. Input material: PBMCs. This clonotype was sampled from a human donor in good health. V and J are TRBV29-1 and TRBJ2-7, with 8 nucleotides matching TRBD1. The CDR3 DNA reads as TGCAGCGGACAGGACAGGGATGGGAGCGAGCAGTACTTC. Translating it yields CSGQDRDGSEQYF.